This passage covers 7 T cell receptor beta chains from one sample sequenced in a study of regulatory T cells in long-lasting Graves disease. As for time point: newly diagnosed GD, antithyroid drugs for less than 3 months. Making the TCR library involved RNA that had been extracted from PBMCs. TCR beta libraries were built with iRepertoire HTBI primers and Arm-PCR of CDR3 regions. TCRdb itself ran the multiplex PCR reads through MiXCR, one entry per CDR3 protein. This table holds a few hundred thousand distinct CDR3 sequences, about a sixth found once. The sample also formed part of further work on T cells in Graves' hyperthyroidism and ophthalmopathy.

Sequences were derived from peripheral blood mononuclear cells (PBMCs), sampled at new diagnosis, from a patient treated with antithyroid drugs. The origin of the receptors is a middle-aged man with Graves disease.

This clonotype was seen more than once but under ten times. The rearrangement uses TRBV6-1 and TRBJ2-1; D is unclear. V lost 5 bases to trimming and J lost 4 bases, with 6 bases between them. The CDR3 length is 12 residues. Germline CDR1 is MNHNS and CDR2 is SASEGT. CDR3 sequence reads: CASSQRYNEQFF. CDR3 nucleotides: TGTGCCAGCAGTCAAAGGTACAATGAGCAGTTCTTC.

This clonotype was counted many times. The V and J genes are TRBV5-1 and TRBJ2-5; either TRBD1 or TRBD2 may supply D (5 bases each). V shed 4 bases and J shed 5 bases, with 18 bases lying between them. The CDR3 extends over 15 amino acids. CDR1 and CDR2 (germline): SGHRS, YFSETQ. CDR3 in amino acids: CASSTGTVRQETQYF. The CDR3 region has the DNA TGCGCCAGCAGCACCGGGACGGTAAGGCAGGAGACCCAGTACTTC.

This clonotype has only a few counts. This chain links TRBV6-2 or TRBV6-3 with TRBJ2-3, with D unresolved. There are 13 residues in the CDR3. Trimming cost V 0 bases and J 5 bases, with 6 bases left between them. The germline CDR1 and CDR2 sequences are MNHEY and SVGEGT. CDR3 region: CASSYSKIDTQYF. The CDR3, as DNA: TGTGCCAGCAGTTACTCGAAGATAGATACGCAGTATTTT.

The table lists this clonotype with many counts. The chain combines TRBV10-3 with TRBJ1-1; perhaps TRBD1 as D (6 bases). This CDR3 has 13 amino acids. V dropped 6 bases and J dropped 7 bases, with 15 bases sitting between them. Germline CDR1 reads ENHRY; CDR2 reads SYGVKD. CDR3 loop: CAIRRRGEDEAFF. As DNA, the CDR3 is TGTGCCATCAGACGCAGGGGTGAGGATGAAGCTTTCTTT.

This clonotype was counted at least ten times. This rearrangement joins TRBV2 to TRBJ2-5; the D gene is possibly TRBD1 (6 bases). Germline values: CDR1 SNHLY, CDR2 FYNNEI. V gave up 10 bases and J gave up 1 base, with 13 bases separating them. The CDR3 covers 13 residues. The CDR3 DNA reads as TGTGCCATCTGGGACACTCTCCAAGAGACCCAGTACTTC. This codes for CAIWDTLQETQYF.

This sequence joins TRBV9 and TRBJ2-7; D remains unclear. The length of the CDR3 is 14 residues. The germline gives CDR1 SGDLS, CDR2 YYNGEE. V was cut by 2 bases and J by 2 bases, with 11 bases left in between. The CDR3 DNA follows: TGTGCCAGCAGCGTGGCACCCCTAACCTACGAGCAGTACTTC. Amino acids: CASSVAPLTYEQYF.

This clonotype was seen ten or more times. The V call is TRBV6-1, the J call TRBJ2-3; D is perhaps TRBD1 or TRBD2 (5 bases each). From germline, CDR1 is MNHNS and CDR2 SASEGT. The CDR3 sequence is 15 residues long. Trimming removed 6 bases from V and 3 bases from J, with 16 bases in between. The CDR3 loop is CASRDPRGRTDTQYF. The CDR3 coding sequence is TGTGCCAGCAGGGACCCGAGGGGCCGGACAGATACGCAGTATTTT.